This T cell receptor beta chain originates from a study of T cell responses to AZD1222 COVID-19 vaccine (dated by TCRdb to the early 2020s). A note on the overall study: TCR sequencing covered some 250 trial participants: some 210 given two doses of AZD1222 and 26 given two doses of MenACWY control vaccine. Trial participants were enrolled into age subgroups of 18-55, 56-69 and 70-plus years, which contained about 150, 28 and 57 TCR-sequenced participants, respectively. Overall study outcomes, separate from this receptor: Because no day 14 peak-response samples were available, repertoires were characterized only after the peak T cell response. Reportedly, almost half of the unique spike-specific TCRs recognized epitopes lying outside the regions that are mutated in the B.1.351 and B.1.1.7 variants. Conclusions about previously exposed vaccinees are limited because only five to seven AZD1222 recipients were SARS-CoV-2 seropositive at baseline. CD4 TCRs associated with the vaccine covered the entire spike protein, and the dominant responses were in regions 160-218 and 743-854. Spike-specific TCR breadth and depth rose significantly after two AZD1222 doses compared with day 0 and with MenACWY recipients. Participants were mostly white British, with more females than males. The authors suggested clonal diversity may have been underestimated. In the small 56-69-year group, the increase in depth fell short of significance, most likely because of low power.

The CDR3 numbers 13 residues from cysteine through phenylalanine. Only CDR3 DNA is held: 39 bases, read in frame from base 1. V is clipped by 0 bases and J by 4 bases, and the sequence between their germline boundaries is 4 bases long. The germline V gene provides CDR1 SGHDT and CDR2 YYEEEE. Explained via the paper, the time point label denotes: about 28 days (+/-7) after the second vaccine dose. Because spike-specific TCR depth and breadth did not differ between the two schedules, AZD1222 recipients who got a second dose at roughly 4 weeks were pooled with those who got a second dose at roughly 12 weeks. The vaccinee samples were drawn from two UK trials, COV001 and COV002, one of which was a single-blind randomized controlled phase 2/3 trial testing AZD1222 (ChAdOx1 nCoV-19) in healthy adults. Trial participant PBMC samples were collected at day 0 and day 28 after the second dose for TCRbeta chain sequencing.

The CDR3 regions of human TCRbeta chains were analyzed by immunosequencing. The source study handled its data this way. Repertoire TCRs were matched against a reference library of SARS-CoV-2-specific TCRs generated with the MIRA antigen-specificity platform. Breadth was defined as the fraction of unique TCRs that were SARS-CoV-2-associated, and depth was defined as the fraction of total T cells that were SARS-CoV-2-associated. Using the MIRA data, each spike-specific TCR was mapped to the spike region that the TCR reacts to and placed in a CD4 or CD8 class. Log10-transformed breadth and depth values were compared by one-way ANOVA with Sidak's multiple comparisons tests. Imported from immuneACCESS, the table was reduced by TCRdb to in-frame sequences with V and J called. These copies leave out some clones; in studies compared against another copy, an unresolved V gene accounts for under half, and the cause of the remainder is not known. V, J and clone size are taken as reported in that table, and D and trimming were inferred from the DNA itself. For this sample the table gives 160,000 or so clones, of which around 89% were detected only once. The ten largest clones represent about 4.5% of the sample.

Details on this clone: What this receptor recognizes is not known. No base qualities exist here, and no much larger clone lies one base off it.

The V and J segments used are TRBV5-6 and TRBJ2-2; too little of a D gene remains to name it. Sample: peripheral blood, taken 28 days after the second AZD1222 dose. This receptor was taken from an adult who received the AZD1222 COVID-19 vaccine. The CDR3 protein sequence reads: CASSLGFTGELFF. At the DNA level, the sequence is TGTGCCAGCAGCTTGGGCTTCACCGGGGAGCTGTTTTTT.